This T cell receptor beta chain was sequenced for a study of cytomegalovirus exposure and HLA in healthy donors. PCR primers comprised 60 Vbeta and 13 Jbeta primers. Sequencing used immunoSEQ multiplex PCR; TCRdb keeps in-frame clones, though not all of them. The sample has around 260,000 clones; roughly 80% are singletons. The V gene's germline CDR1 is SGHKS and CDR2 YYEKEE (reference sequence). This CDR3 has 16 residues. With V trimmed by 4 bases and J by 0 bases, 6 bases remained unmatched. Sequenced sample: PBMCs. The receptor comes from a girl aged 2 to 10 in good health and CMV-seronegative. The chain combines TRBV5-5 with TRBJ2-3; 9 bases are a match to TRBD2. CDR3: CASSQGLAGSTDTQYF. The CDR3 region has the DNA TGTGCCAGCAGCCAGGGGCTAGCGGGGAGCACAGATACGCAGTATTTT. The whole variable domain, remainder taken from reference TRBV5-5 and TRBJ2-3, is DAGVTQSPTHLIKTRGQQVTLRCSPISGHKSVSWYQQVLGQGPQFIFQYYEKEERGRGNFPDRFSARQFPNYSSELNVNALLLGDSALYLCASSQGLAGSTDTQYFGPGTRLTVL.